The next 30 T cell receptor beta chains were all read from a single sample in a study of a mutant IDH1 vaccine in newly diagnosed glioma. The time point is: week 47, end of study. Vaccinated patients received 300 ug of mutant IDH1 20-mer peptide per dose, with topical imiquimod. Their antigen targets remain unknown. TCRdb's table, derived via immunoSEQ multiplex PCR, lists solely in-frame clones and lacks some. Of about 94,000 clones detected, 85% to 90% appear once; the ten largest clones hold roughly 0.74%. Specimen: PBMCs, collected from a glioma patient whose treatment included an IDH1 peptide vaccine. These receptors were taken from a woman aged 45-65 years with glioma.

This chain joins TRBV28 and TRBJ2-2; D is unresolved. V lost 4 bases and J 14 bases, leaving 20 bases between the germline ends. This CDR3 is 14 amino acids long. The germline V gene has CDR1 MDHEN and CDR2 SYDVKM. The CDR3 sequence: CASSSLTTPVDLFF. The CDR3 DNA follows: TGTGCCAGCAGTTCCCTGACGACACCGGTTGATCTGTTTTTT.

This sequence joins TRBV28 and TRBJ1-5; the match to TRBD1 covers 8 bases. The CDR3 runs 15 residues. With V trimmed by 2 bases and J by 7 bases, 7 bases remained unmatched. Germline V gene sequence: CDR1 MDHEN, CDR2 SYDVKM. CDR3 DNA: TGTGCCAGCAGTTTAGGACAGGGAGGGATACAGCCCCAGCATTTT. Translating it yields CASSLGQGGIQPQHF.

The chain links TRBV5-1 to TRBJ1-6; TRBD1 matches 7 bases. Trimming at V came to 1 base and at J to 6 bases, leaving 1 base not matched to a gene. The CDR3 spans 14 residues. Looked up from germline, CDR1 is SGHRS and CDR2 is YFSETQ. CDR3 residues: CASSLTGVNSPLHF. The CDR3 bases are TGCGCCAGCAGCTTGACAGGGGTTAATTCACCCCTCCACTTT. The full variable domain, with the rest looked up from reference TRBV5-1 and TRBJ1-6, is KAGVTQTPRYLIKTRGQQVTLSCSPISGHRSVSWYQQTPGQGLQFLFEYFSETQRNKGNFPGRFSGRQFSNSRSEMNVSTLELGDSALYLCASSLTGVNSPLHFGNGTRLTVT.

The V gene is TRBV2, the J gene TRBJ2-3; D may be TRBD1 (5 bases). Germline lookup yields CDR1 SNHLY and CDR2 FYNNEI. The CDR3 is 17 amino acids. V was clipped by 1 base and J by 2 bases, with 16 bases between them. CDR3 nucleotides: TGTGCCAGCAGTGAAGGGATGACAGCAGGACCCACAGATACGCAGTATTTT. This codes for CASSEGMTAGPTDTQYF.

The sample holds a few counts of this clone. The chain combines TRBV14 with TRBJ2-7; D is possibly TRBD2 (6 bases). Trimming pared 4 bases from V and 2 bases from J, leaving 15 bases between. This CDR3 is built from 15 residues. Germline V CDR1 and CDR2: SGHDN, FVKESK. The CDR3 is CASSLLARPTYEQYF. CDR3 in DNA: TGTGCCAGCAGCCTTCTAGCGCGGCCCACCTACGAGCAGTACTTC.

The chain combines TRBV28 with TRBJ2-4; D not certain. This CDR3 is 15 amino acids long. The ends were cut back, 4 bases at V and 4 bases at J, with 14 bases in the middle. In germline, CDR1 is MDHEN, CDR2 SYDVKM. CDR3 nucleotides: TGTGCCAGCAGTTCCCCGCACAGATTTAAAAACATTCAGTACTTC. Amino acid sequence: CASSSPHRFKNIQYF.

This clone has only one observation. The chain recombines TRBV5-6 with TRBJ2-1, with D possibly matching TRBD1 (5 bases). Per germline, CDR1 SGHDT and CDR2 YYEEEE. The CDR3 extends over 15 amino acids. With 3 bases removed from V and 5 bases from J, the gap between germline ends came to 15 bases. CDR3: CASSSTVGHHNEQFF. The CDR3, as DNA: TGTGCCAGCAGCTCGACCGTTGGACATCACAATGAGCAGTTCTTC.

V gene TRBV25-1 combines with J gene TRBJ2-3; 10 positions match TRBD2. Germline CDR1 is MGHDK and CDR2 is SYGVNS. V shed 4 bases, J shed 3 bases, and the junction held 4 bases outside the gene matches. This CDR3 is built from 15 residues. CDR3 residues: CASSVSGRTTDTQYF. The CDR3, as DNA: TGTGCCAGCAGTGTTAGCGGGAGGACTACAGATACGCAGTATTTT.

V gene TRBV11-2 combines with J gene TRBJ2-7; 8 bases line up with TRBD2. Germline V CDR1 and CDR2: SGHAT, FQNNGV. The CDR3 spans 16 residues. J was trimmed by 4 bases and V by 4 bases; bases with no gene match: 12. CDR3 in DNA: TGTGCCAGCAGCTGGACGGGCCAGCGGGAGAGGTACGAGCAGTACTTC. Protein product: CASSWTGQRERYEQYF. The full variable domain, rest sourced from reference TRBV11-2 and TRBJ2-7, is EAGVAQSPRYKIIEKRQSVAFWCNPISGHATLYWYQQILGQGPKLLIQFQNNGVVDDSQLPKDRFSAERLKGVDSTLKIQPAKLEDSAVYLCASSWTGQRERYEQYFGPGTRLTVT.

The chain carries TRBV12-5 and TRBJ2-1, with D perhaps matching TRBD1 (5 bases). Germline V gives CDR1 LGHNT, CDR2 FRNRAP. V gave up 5 bases and J gave up 3 bases, with 8 bases separating them. The CDR3 contains 13 residues. This CDR3 reads CASGVTDYNEQFF. In DNA, the CDR3 is TGTGCTAGTGGTGTGACAGACTACAATGAGCAGTTCTTC.

The chain is built from TRBV28 and TRBJ2-7; D gene ambiguous. The germline gives CDR1 MDHEN, CDR2 SYDVKM. Trimming removed 3 bases from V and 4 bases from J, with 7 bases in between. CDR3 length equals 12 residues. This CDR3 reads CASSLIGYEQYF. In DNA form, the CDR3 reads TGTGCCAGCAGTTTGATAGGATACGAGCAGTACTTC.

The chain has TRBV10-3 and TRBJ2-7, with D perhaps matching TRBD1 (5 bases). From germline, CDR1 is ENHRY and CDR2 SYGVKD. The CDR3 is 11 residues long. The V gene lost 10 bases and the J gene lost 3 bases, with 10 bases spanning the gap. DNA of the CDR3: TGTGCCACCCAAACAGGCTACGAGCAGTACTTC. This codes for CATQTGYEQYF.

In nucleotides, the CDR3 is TGTGCCAGCAGCAACGACACGAGACAGGGGGCGCGGACAGATACGCAGTATTTT. It is translated as CASSNDTRQGARTDTQYF. The chain joins TRBV21-1 to TRBJ2-3; no DNA check was done on the table's D call, TRBD1. TRBV21-1 counts as a pseudogene. The CDR3 sequence is 18 residues long.

V and J are TRBV7-3 and TRBJ2-2; TRBD1 matches at 9 bases. J was trimmed by 11 bases and V by 2 bases; bases with no gene match: 3. The CDR3 is 13 amino acids. Looked up from germline, CDR1 is SGHTA and CDR2 is FQGTGA. The DNA of the CDR3 is TGTGCCAGCAGCTTAGGACAGGGGATTGAGCTGTTTTTT. The encoded protein is CASSLGQGIELFF.

The V and J genes are TRBV2 and TRBJ2-2, with a tentative D call TRBD1 (5 bases). V dropped 11 bases and J dropped 4 bases, with 11 bases sitting between them. This CDR3 comprises 12 residues. Germline assignment: CDR1 SNHLY and CDR2 FYNNEI. The CDR3 DNA reads as TGTGCCCTAGGGGCCCTCACCGGGGAGCTGTTTTTT. This sequence encodes CALGALTGELFF.

The chain is built from TRBV9 and TRBJ2-1; D possibly corresponds to TRBD2 (6 bases). There are 14 residues in the CDR3. CDR1 is SGDLS and CDR2 is YYNGEE in the germline V gene. Trimming took 3 bases from V and 9 from J, leaving 16 bases between them. CDR3 in DNA: TGTGCCAGCAGCGCCGGAACTAGCAGCGGTGAGCAGTTCTTC. Translation: CASSAGTSSGEQFF.

The rearrangement links TRBV28 to TRBJ2-2; tentative D call: TRBD2 (5 bases). Germline CDR1 reads MDHEN; CDR2 reads SYDVKM. The germline V and J ends were trimmed by 6 bases and 5 bases, with 10 bases remaining between them. The CDR3 extends over 13 amino acids. The CDR3 sequence: CASSKGVTGELFF. Here the CDR3 DNA reads TGTGCCAGCAGCAAGGGAGTAACCGGGGAGCTGTTTTTT.

The gene calls are TRBV5-1 and TRBJ1-1; weak D call: TRBD1 (5 bases). Germline CDR1 is SGHRS and CDR2 is YFSETQ. This CDR3 has 16 residues. Trimming removed 0 bases from V and 1 base from J, with 13 bases in between. The CDR3 bases are TGCGCCAGCAGCTTGGCTTACGGGACGGGGAACACTGAAGCTTTCTTT. This sequence encodes CASSLAYGTGNTEAFF.

V is TRBV18 and J is TRBJ1-2; 12 bases fit TRBD1. The CDR3 runs to 17 residues. The V gene's germline CDR1 is KGHSH and CDR2 LQKENI. Unmatched junction bases numbered 9, after V lost 2 bases and J lost 5 bases. In DNA form, the CDR3 reads TGTGCCAGCTCACCAGGGACAGGGGGCAGTATTCGGTATGGCTACACCTTC. Its translation: CASSPGTGGSIRYGYTF.

Only a few counts were recorded for this clone. The chain carries TRBV18 and TRBJ2-2; D gene ambiguous. Germline V gene lookup returns CDR1 KGHSH and CDR2 LQKENI. V gave up 0 bases and J gave up 2 bases, with 7 bases separating them. The CDR3 is 15 residues long. In DNA form, the CDR3 reads TGTGCCAGCTCACCACCACCGGATAACACCGGGGAGCTGTTTTTT. This translates into CASSPPPDNTGELFF.

CDR3 nucleotide sequence: TGTGCTAGTGCTACAGGGTTAAATCAGCCCCAGCATTTT. As protein: CASATGLNQPQHF. The genes are TRBV12-5 and TRBJ1-5, with D tentatively TRBD1 (6 bases). The CDR3 extends over 13 amino acids. Trimming shortened V by 7 bases and J by 4 bases, and 11 bases separated the two germline ends. Per germline, CDR1 LGHNT and CDR2 FRNRAP. Together with reference TRBV12-5 and TRBJ1-5, the CDR3 gives the full variable domain: DARVTQTPRHKVTEMGQEVTMRCQPILGHNTVFWYRQTMMQGLELLAYFRNRAPLDDSGMPKDRFSAEMPDATLATLKIQPSEPRDSAVYFCASATGLNQPQHFGDGTRLSIL.

The chain recombines TRBV29-1 with TRBJ2-1; TRBD1 agrees at 8 bases. The V segment lost 7 bases and the J segment 4 bases; nucleotides outside the gene matches: 9. The CDR3 has 14 residues. The germline CDR1 and CDR2 sequences are SQVTM and ANQGSEA. The CDR3 sequence: CSAVDRVGYNEQFF. CDR3 DNA: TGCAGCGCCGTGGACAGGGTAGGGTACAATGAGCAGTTCTTC.

The chain links TRBV6-5 to TRBJ2-5; unclear D gene. V dropped 6 bases and J dropped 3 bases, with 11 bases sitting between them. The CDR3 sequence is 13 residues long. Looked up from germline, CDR1 is MNHEY and CDR2 is SVGAGI. CDR3 region: CASSPLTEETQYF. The CDR3 region has the DNA TGTGCCAGCAGCCCACTCACCGAAGAGACCCAGTACTTC.

This chain links TRBV2 with TRBJ2-4; 11 positions agree with TRBD2. The CDR3 length is 16 residues. Trimming removed 6 bases from V and 0 bases from J; junction bases left unmatched: 4. From germline, CDR1 is SNHLY and CDR2 FYNNEI. CDR3 protein: CASSLLAGGAKNIQYF. CDR3 in DNA: TGTGCCAGCAGCCTTCTAGCGGGAGGAGCCAAAAACATTCAGTACTTC.

The chain is built from TRBV5-1 and TRBJ2-1; unclear D gene. The CDR3 sequence is 14 residues long. CDR1 and CDR2 (germline): SGHRS, YFSETQ. Deletions cut 0 bases from V and 5 bases from J, with 9 bases between. The CDR3 DNA sequence: TGCGCCAGCAGCTTGGCTCTATCCCACAATGAGCAGTTCTTC. This codes for CASSLALSHNEQFF.

CDR3 region: CASSPRRGGETQYF. The CDR3 region has the DNA TGTGCCAGCAGTCCGAGGAGGGGGGGGGAGACCCAGTACTTC. This chain uses TRBV27 with TRBJ2-5; possible D gene TRBD2, 7 bases. The V end was cut by 5 bases, the J end by 5 bases, with 15 bases between. This CDR3 comprises 14 residues. Germline V CDR1 and CDR2: MNHEY, SMNVEV (reference sequence).

The gene calls are TRBV15 and TRBJ1-4; no clear D. V lost 0 bases and J lost 3, with 11 bases in between. Per the germline V gene, CDR1 is LNHNV and CDR2 is YYDKDF (reference sequence). The CDR3 runs to 16 residues. CDR3 region: CATSRDRGSSNEKLFF. The CDR3 DNA reads as TGTGCCACCAGCAGAGATCGTGGCAGTTCTAATGAAAAACTGTTTTTT.

This clone showed up just once. The rearrangement links TRBV9 to TRBJ2-5, with D perhaps TRBD1 (6 bases). The assigned J gene may be wrong: the sequence end matches TRBJ2-7 better. CDR3 length equals 17 residues. The germline V gene encodes CDR1 SGDLS and CDR2 YYNGEE. The CDR3 reads CASSALAPSGVQGEQYF. CDR3 coding DNA: TGTGCCAGCAGCGCCTTAGCCCCCTCAGGGGTCCAGGGCGAGCAGTACTTC.

The V call is TRBV5-1, the J call TRBJ1-1; 7 bases align to TRBD1. Per germline, CDR1 SGHRS and CDR2 YFSETQ. The trim removed 4 bases at V and 1 base at J, leaving 7 bases unmatched. This CDR3 is 15 amino acids long. The CDR3, as DNA: TGCGCCAGCAGCCCTTTGACAGGGACGAACACTGAAGCTTTCTTT. Translation: CASSPLTGTNTEAFF.

The chain uses TRBV9 and TRBJ2-7; 9 nucleotides agree with TRBD1. Germline-derived CDR1 and CDR2 are SGDLS and YYNGEE. The V and J ends lost 4 bases and 2 bases, in that order; junction bases with no gene match: 10. This CDR3 is 16 amino acids long. CDR3 loop: CASSLGTGMWTYEQYF. The CDR3 region has the DNA TGTGCCAGCAGCCTCGGGACAGGGATGTGGACCTACGAGCAGTACTTC.